The present T cell receptor (beta chain) was sequenced within a study of shared clonotypes between healthy human individuals. Regarding the study as a whole: Represented genetic and exposure-history diversity was restricted by having few donors.

The CDR3 is 14 residues long. The ends were cut back, 7 bases at V and 2 bases at J, with 13 bases in the middle. Germline V gene lookup returns CDR1 SGHTA and CDR2 FQGNSA. Concerning this clone itself: Its target is unknown.

Clones were sequenced by immunoSEQ multiplex PCR, and TCRdb holds only the in-frame ones, with some missing. The sample contains roughly 2.6 million clones, approximately 90% of which appear only once. This receptor was taken from a man aged 18 to 30 in good health. The sequencing sample was made of naive CD4+ T cells sorted from blood. Subset given: CD45RA+ positively selected. V gene TRBV7-2 combines with J gene TRBJ2-3; D remains ambiguous. CDR3 residues: CASTKGPVTDTQYF. The CDR3 DNA reads TGTGCCAGCACCAAAGGGCCAGTCACAGATACGCAGTATTTT.